The 22 T cell receptor beta chains listed next were all sequenced from one sample in a study of cytomegalovirus exposure and HLA in healthy donors. Use of 60 Vbeta and 13 Jbeta primers characterized the PCR. Sequenced by immunoSEQ multiplex PCR; TCRdb stores in-frame clones only, minus some. This sample's table has 150,000 or so clones. The specimen sequenced was PBMCs. The receptors were sampled from a woman aged 45-59 years in good health and CMV-seronegative.

This chain connects TRBV7-2 to TRBJ2-5, with D unclear. This CDR3 has 14 residues. V lost 1 base and J lost 5, with 11 bases in between. Germline assignment: CDR1 SGHTA and CDR2 FQGNSA. The CDR3 sequence is CASSLVGRRETQYF. The CDR3 coding sequence is TGTGCCAGCAGCTTAGTTGGTCGGCGGGAGACCCAGTACTTC.

V and J are TRBV5-6 and TRBJ1-2, with 7 bases lining up with TRBD1. CDR3 length: 14 residues. Germline V lookup: CDR1 SGHDT, CDR2 YYEEEE. With V trimmed by 5 bases and J by 2 bases, 6 bases remained unmatched. The CDR3 bases are TGTGCCAGCAGAGATACAGGGGCAAACTATGGCTACACCTTC. Translating gives CASRDTGANYGYTF.

The chain couples TRBV6-5 to TRBJ2-5; TRBD2 might be the D (6 bases). V was trimmed by 10 bases and J by 5 bases, leaving 17 bases between them. The CDR3 contains 13 residues. In germline, CDR1 is MNHEY, CDR2 SVGAGI. This chain's CDR3 is CATLPEGWETQYF. Here the CDR3 DNA reads TGTGCCACCCTACCGGAGGGCTGGGAGACCCAGTACTTC.

The chain has TRBV7-7 and TRBJ2-1; no reliable D call. In germline, CDR1 is SSHAT, CDR2 FNYEAQ (reference sequence). Trimming removed 5 bases from V and 5 bases from J, with 16 bases in between. CDR3 size: 15 residues. The CDR3 protein is CASSLRPTLNNEQFF. In DNA form, the CDR3 reads TGTGCCAGCAGCCTCCGTCCCACACTAAACAATGAGCAGTTCTTC. Based on the CDR3 plus reference TRBV7-7 and TRBJ2-1, the full variable domain is GAGVSQSPRYKVTKRGQDVTLRCDPISSHATLYWYQQALGQGPEFLTYFNYEAQPDKSGLPSDRFSAERPEGSISTLTIQRTEQRDSAMYRCASSLRPTLNNEQFFGPGTRLTVL.

This chain links TRBV19 with TRBJ1-6; possibly TRBD1 for D (5 bases). The germline V gene encodes CDR1 LNHDA and CDR2 SQIVND (reference sequence). The V end lost 10 bases, the J end lost 0 bases, and 16 bases lay between the germline ends. CDR3 length: 16 amino acids. The CDR3 protein is CATRRAGGSYNSPLHF. CDR3 bases: TGTGCCACCAGGAGGGCTGGGGGCTCCTATAATTCACCCCTCCACTTT.

V is TRBV29-1 and J is TRBJ2-3, with TRBD2 as a possible D gene (6 bases). CDR1 is SQVTM and CDR2 is ANQGSEA in the germline V gene. V lost 8 bases and J lost 0, with 15 bases in between. There are 14 residues in the CDR3. In nucleotides, the CDR3 is TGCAGCAACCGCGGGGTCCAAAGCACAGATACGCAGTATTTT. It yields the protein CSNRGVQSTDTQYF.

The chain uses TRBV5-1 and TRBJ2-5, with TRBD1 as a possible D gene (6 bases). Germline assignment: CDR1 SGHRS and CDR2 YFSETQ. Trimming shortened V by 3 bases and J by 5 bases, and 17 bases separated the two germline ends. The CDR3 has 15 residues. As DNA, the CDR3 is TGCGCCAGCAGCTCAGACCCTCAGGGGTCCGAGACCCAGTACTTC. Translating it yields CASSSDPQGSETQYF.

The rearrangement links TRBV4-2 to TRBJ1-5; 9 bases line up with TRBD1. Germline V gene data show CDR1 as LGHNA and CDR2 as YNFKEQ. The CDR3 has 17 residues. V lost 3 bases, J lost 6 bases, and 12 bases stayed unmatched. CDR3 protein: CASSQAYSGTGSQPQHF. CDR3 bases: TGTGCCAGCAGCCAGGCTTACTCCGGGACAGGGAGTCAGCCCCAGCATTTT.

This chain links TRBV19 with TRBJ1-5, with 10 bases identical to TRBD1. The CDR3 length is 14 residues. V lost 7 bases and J lost 4; bases outside the gene matches: 4. The germline CDR1 and CDR2 sequences are LNHDA and SQIVND (reference sequence). This chain's CDR3 is CASNRQGANQPQHF. The CDR3, as DNA: TGTGCCAGTAATCGACAGGGGGCTAATCAGCCCCAGCATTTT.

The chain is built from TRBV11-2 and TRBJ2-2, with a possible D match to TRBD1 (5 bases). Deletions cut 4 bases from V and 5 bases from J, with 5 bases between. CDR3 size: 12 residues. Germline values: CDR1 SGHAT, CDR2 FQNNGV. The CDR3 spells CASSSGTGELFF. CDR3 nucleotide sequence: TGTGCCAGCAGCTCAGGGACCGGGGAGCTGTTTTTT.

The rearrangement joins TRBV15 to TRBJ1-2; possible D gene TRBD1, 5 bases. Germline CDR1 is LNHNV and CDR2 is YYDKDF (reference sequence). V gave up 0 bases and J gave up 7 bases, with 9 bases separating them. The CDR3 contains 13 residues. CDR3 bases: TGTGCCACCAGCAGAGATTTTAGGGGTGGCTACACCTTC. This translates into CATSRDFRGGYTF.

V is TRBV4-3 and J is TRBJ2-5, with TRBD1 matching over 11 bases. The V segment lost 4 bases and the J segment 5 bases; nucleotides outside the gene matches: 6. Germline CDR1 LGHNA, CDR2 YSLEER. The CDR3 runs 15 residues. The CDR3: CASSLGQGAMETQYF. CDR3 DNA sequence: TGCGCCAGCAGCCTCGGACAGGGGGCCATGGAGACCCAGTACTTC.

The chain recombines TRBV18 with TRBJ1-2; 10 positions agree with TRBD1. This CDR3 is 14 amino acids long. With V trimmed by 7 bases and J by 7 bases, 9 bases remained unmatched. Germline CDR1 reads KGHSH; CDR2 reads LQKENI. The CDR3, as DNA: TGTGCCAGCTATGATATTGGGACAGGGGCTGGCTACACCTTC. This translates into CASYDIGTGAGYTF.

The chain links TRBV7-9 to TRBJ1-1; possible D gene TRBD1, 6 bases. The germline gives CDR1 SEHNR, CDR2 FQNEAQ (reference sequence). The V end was cut by 5 bases, the J end by 8 bases, with 18 bases between. The CDR3 is 14 residues long. The CDR3 sequence is CASSPNLGGAEAFF. Here the CDR3 DNA reads TGTGCCAGCAGCCCCAATTTAGGGGGGGCGGAAGCTTTCTTT.

The rearrangement links TRBV7-8 to TRBJ1-4; 8 bases agree with TRBD1. There are 15 residues in the CDR3. Germline V lookup: CDR1 SGHVS, CDR2 FQNEAQ. Trimming took 3 bases from V and 8 from J; bases not matched to a gene: 8. The CDR3 region is CASSLRQGLREKLFF. CDR3 sequence (DNA): TGTGCCAGCAGCTTGCGACAGGGGCTAAGGGAAAAACTGTTTTTT.

This chain uses TRBV28 with TRBJ1-5; the match to TRBD1 covers 7 bases. Trimming at V came to 6 bases and at J to 5 bases, leaving 7 bases not matched to a gene. The germline gives CDR1 MDHEN, CDR2 SYDVKM. This CDR3 comprises 14 residues. In DNA, the CDR3 is TGTGCCAGCAGAACCGGGACAGTTTATCAGCCCCAGCATTTT. Amino acid sequence: CASRTGTVYQPQHF.

The chain carries TRBV6-1 and TRBJ2-3, with D possibly TRBD2 on 5 matching bases. The CDR3 contains 13 residues. Trimming stripped 11 bases from V and 1 base from J, with 13 bases between. Per germline, CDR1 MNHNS and CDR2 SASEGT. The CDR3 region is CAGSDWGTDTQYF. The CDR3 DNA follows: TGTGCCGGATCGGACTGGGGCACAGATACGCAGTATTTT.

The CDR3 coding sequence is TGTGCCAGTAAACGGGGACAGGGAAACACTGAAGCTTTCTTT. Translating it yields CASKRGQGNTEAFF. This chain links TRBV19 with TRBJ1-1, with 9 bases lining up with TRBD1. CDR1 LNHDA and CDR2 SQIVND come from the germline V gene (reference sequence). The length of the CDR3 is 14 residues. The ends lost 7 bases at V and 2 bases at J; junction bases unmatched: 5.

This chain links TRBV19 with TRBJ1-2, with D possibly matching TRBD1 (6 bases). V was cut by 5 bases and J by 6 bases, with 19 bases left in between. CDR1 is LNHDA, CDR2 SQIVND, per germline (reference sequence). The CDR3 sequence is 15 residues long. The CDR3 coding sequence is TGTGCCAGTAGTCCCCCCCTCGGGCAGGGGCATGGCTACACCTTC. Its protein product is CASSPPLGQGHGYTF. The variable domain in full, with the rest retrieved from reference TRBV19 and TRBJ1-2, is DGGITQSPKYLFRKEGQNVTLSCEQNLNHDAMYWYRQDPGQGLRLIYYSQIVNDFQKGDIAEGYSVSREKKESFPLTVTSAQKNPTAFYLCASSPPLGQGHGYTFGSGTRLTVV.

CDR3 in DNA: TGTGCCAGCAGCTTAGCGGGGGGGCCCTCAGATACGCAGTATTTT. Amino acids: CASSLAGGPSDTQYF. The rearrangement links TRBV7-2 to TRBJ2-3, with D maybe TRBD2 (7 bases). The CDR3 contains 15 residues. Trimming removed 0 bases from V and 4 bases from J, with 11 bases in between. Germline V gene lookup returns CDR1 SGHTA and CDR2 FQGNSA.

This chain links TRBV5-1 with TRBJ2-5, with D perhaps matching TRBD2 (5 bases). V lost 2 bases and J 4 bases, leaving 9 bases between the germline ends. CDR1 is SGHRS and CDR2 is YFSETQ in the germline V gene. This CDR3 contains 13 residues. Written as DNA, the CDR3 is TGCGCCAGCAGCTTCCCCCTAGCAGAGACCCAGTACTTC. Amino acid sequence: CASSFPLAETQYF.

The chain combines TRBV30 with TRBJ2-7; D perhaps matches TRBD2 (6 bases). Per the germline V gene, CDR1 is GTSNPN and CDR2 is SVGIG (reference sequence). V lost 4 bases and J lost 5, with 18 bases in between. The CDR3 totals 14 residues. This CDR3 is CAWNTHGGTHEQYF. The CDR3 DNA follows: TGTGCCTGGAACACCCACGGGGGTACCCACGAGCAGTACTTC.